This T cell receptor (beta chain) was identified during a study of T cells in lung cancer brain metastases. Trimming stripped 3 bases from V and 0 bases from J, with 10 bases between. The V gene's germline CDR1 is SGDLS and CDR2 YYNGEE. The CDR3 is 16 amino acids. TCRdb keeps only in-frame clones here, not all; method: immunoSEQ multiplex PCR. The table shows 4,400 or so clones, with 70% to 90% occurring only once. This clonotype originated in a woman in her forties or fifties with non-small cell lung cancer. This chain connects TRBV9 to TRBJ2-6; unclear D gene. Sequenced sample: tumor tissue from the primary lung tumor. CDR3: CASSERVGSGANVLTF. The CDR3 bases are TGTGCCAGCAGCGAGAGAGTCGGCTCTGGGGCCAACGTCCTGACTTTC.